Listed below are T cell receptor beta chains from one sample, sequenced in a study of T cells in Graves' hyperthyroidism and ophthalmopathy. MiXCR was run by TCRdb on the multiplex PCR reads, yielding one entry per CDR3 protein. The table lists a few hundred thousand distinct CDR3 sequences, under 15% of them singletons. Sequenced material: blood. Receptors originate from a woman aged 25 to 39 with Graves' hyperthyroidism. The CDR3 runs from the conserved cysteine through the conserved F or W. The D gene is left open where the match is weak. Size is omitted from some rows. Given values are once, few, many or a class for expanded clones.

CDR3nt: TGTGCCAGCAGCCTACAGGGGACCCAGTACTTC; CDR3aa: CASSLQGTQYF; j_gene: TRBJ2-5; d_gene: -; abundance: many; v_gene: TRBV12-3/TRBV12-4
CDR3nt: TGTGCCAGCAGCTATGGCGTCGCCTATGGCTACACCTTC; CDR3aa: CASSYGVAYGYTF; j_gene: TRBJ1-2; d_gene: -; abundance: -; v_gene: TRBV27
CDR3nt: TGTGCCAGCAGTTGGGCGGGGGGCCTAGAGACCCAGTACTTC; CDR3aa: CASSWAGGLETQYF; j_gene: TRBJ2-5; d_gene: TRBD2; abundance: -; v_gene: TRBV27
CDR3nt: TGTGCCAGCAGAGTTGCAGGGCCCACTGAAGCTTTCTTT; CDR3aa: CASRVAGPTEAFF; j_gene: TRBJ1-1; d_gene: -; abundance: -; v_gene: TRBV6-1
CDR3nt: TGTGCCAGCAGTCCCCCCCGACAGGGATCCTACGAGCAGTACTTC; CDR3aa: CASSPPRQGSYEQYF; j_gene: TRBJ2-7; d_gene: TRBD1; abundance: few; v_gene: TRBV28
CDR3nt: TGTGCCAGCAGTGAGGGGTACGAAAAACTGTTTTTT; CDR3aa: CASSEGYEKLFF; j_gene: TRBJ1-4; d_gene: -; abundance: many; v_gene: TRBV2
CDR3nt: TGTGCCAGCAGCTCCTCCGAGGATACGCAGTATTTT; CDR3aa: CASSSSEDTQYF; j_gene: TRBJ2-3; d_gene: -; abundance: -; v_gene: TRBV11-3
CDR3nt: TGTGCCAGCAGAGAGACAGGGGCCTACGAGCAGTACTTC; CDR3aa: CASRETGAYEQYF; j_gene: TRBJ2-7; d_gene: TRBD1; abundance: many; v_gene: TRBV2
CDR3nt: TGTGCCAGCTCACCACCGATGGGGTCCGAGCAGTACTTC; CDR3aa: CASSPPMGSEQYF; j_gene: TRBJ2-7; d_gene: -; abundance: many; v_gene: TRBV18
CDR3nt: TGTGCCAGCAGTGAGCTCTTTTCGGGCGGCTACACCTTC; CDR3aa: CASSELFSGGYTF; j_gene: TRBJ1-2; d_gene: -; abundance: many; v_gene: TRBV2
CDR3nt: TGTGCCAGCAATCCCGGGGGTTCCTACAATGAGCAGTTCTTC; CDR3aa: CASNPGGSYNEQFF; j_gene: TRBJ2-1; d_gene: -; abundance: many; v_gene: TRBV28
CDR3nt: TGTGCCAGCTCACGAACCGGGACTAGCGGATACAATGAGCAGTTCTTC; CDR3aa: CASSRTGTSGYNEQFF; j_gene: TRBJ2-1; d_gene: TRBD2; abundance: many; v_gene: TRBV18
CDR3nt: TGTGCCAGCAGTGCGGCACAGGGGGGTCAGCCCCAGCATTTT; CDR3aa: CASSAAQGGQPQHF; j_gene: TRBJ1-5; d_gene: TRBD1; abundance: many; v_gene: TRBV6-1
CDR3nt: TGTGCCTGGACCTTAATACAGGGAACTACGCAGTATTTT; CDR3aa: CAWTLIQGTTQYF; j_gene: TRBJ2-3; d_gene: -; abundance: many; v_gene: TRBV30
CDR3nt: TGTGCCATCAGCGGACAGGCTTATGGCTACACCTTC; CDR3aa: CAISGQAYGYTF; j_gene: TRBJ1-2; d_gene: TRBD1; abundance: few; v_gene: TRBV10-3
CDR3nt: TGTGCCAGCAGTTTATTTAACAGGGGGATTGACAATGAGCAGTTCTTC; CDR3aa: CASSLFNRGIDNEQFF; j_gene: TRBJ2-1; d_gene: TRBD1; abundance: many; v_gene: TRBV28
CDR3nt: TGTGCCAGCATCAAGCAGGGGGCCTATAAAAACATTCAGTACTTC; CDR3aa: CASIKQGAYKNIQYF; j_gene: TRBJ2-4; d_gene: TRBD1; abundance: few; v_gene: TRBV28
CDR3nt: TGTGCCAGCAGCTTAGCACAAATAGCGGGAGGACCCGAGCAGTACTTC; CDR3aa: CASSLAQIAGGPEQYF; j_gene: TRBJ2-7; d_gene: TRBD2; abundance: -; v_gene: TRBV7-8
CDR3nt: TGCAGTCCAGCGGGGGGACAGTTGAACACTGAAGCTTTCTTT; CDR3aa: CSPAGGQLNTEAFF; j_gene: TRBJ1-1; d_gene: TRBD1; abundance: many; v_gene: TRBV20-1
CDR3nt: TGCGCCAGCAGCTTGGAGGGGGCCTCAGCCTACGAGCAGTACTTC; CDR3aa: CASSLEGASAYEQYF; j_gene: TRBJ2-7; d_gene: TRBD1; abundance: many; v_gene: TRBV5-1
CDR3nt: TGTGCCAGCAGCGCTGAACCAGGGGCCTCCTATAATTCACCCCTCCACTTT; CDR3aa: CASSAEPGASYNSPLHF; j_gene: TRBJ1-6; d_gene: -; abundance: -; v_gene: TRBV9
CDR3nt: TGTGCCAGCAGTTACGGGGGGCTGAATCAGCCCCAGCATTTT; CDR3aa: CASSYGGLNQPQHF; j_gene: TRBJ1-5; d_gene: -; abundance: -; v_gene: TRBV27
CDR3nt: TGTGCTAGTGGTTTGTGGCCGAATGGCACAGATACGCAGTATTTT; CDR3aa: CASGLWPNGTDTQYF; j_gene: TRBJ2-3; d_gene: -; abundance: -; v_gene: TRBV12-5
CDR3nt: TGTGCCAGCAGCCAGCCGTACAGCTACGAGCAGTACTTC; CDR3aa: CASSQPYSYEQYF; j_gene: TRBJ2-7; d_gene: -; abundance: many; v_gene: TRBV6-8
CDR3nt: TGTGCCAGCAGCTTAGCAGAGCTTGGTGTCGAGCAGTACTTC; CDR3aa: CASSLAELGVEQYF; j_gene: TRBJ2-7; d_gene: -; abundance: many; v_gene: TRBV7-9
CDR3nt: TGTGCCAGTAGTATTTTGTCCGACAGGACCGATTCCAATGAGCAGTTCTTC; CDR3aa: CASSILSDRTDSNEQFF; j_gene: TRBJ2-1; d_gene: -; abundance: few; v_gene: TRBV19
CDR3nt: TGTGCCAGCAGCTCAAGAAGGCTAGTGGGTGACAATGAGCAGTTCTTC; CDR3aa: CASSSRRLVGDNEQFF; j_gene: TRBJ2-1; d_gene: -; abundance: few; v_gene: TRBV7-9
CDR3nt: TGTGCCAGCAGTGAATTTTCGGGTGCGAACACCGGGGAGCTGTTTTTT; CDR3aa: CASSEFSGANTGELFF; j_gene: TRBJ2-2; d_gene: -; abundance: few; v_gene: TRBV2
CDR3nt: TGTGCCACCAGTGGGACAGGGAGCACAGATACGCAGTATTTT; CDR3aa: CATSGTGSTDTQYF; j_gene: TRBJ2-3; d_gene: TRBD1; abundance: -; v_gene: TRBV24-1
CDR3nt: TGTGCCAGCGGGGTGGGAGGGGACAGGGATACCTACGAGCAGTACTTC; CDR3aa: CASGVGGDRDTYEQYF; j_gene: TRBJ2-7; d_gene: TRBD1; abundance: many; v_gene: TRBV2
CDR3nt: TGTGCCAGCAGCTTAGGACAGGGTGTCGCCTATGGCTACACCTTC; CDR3aa: CASSLGQGVAYGYTF; j_gene: TRBJ1-2; d_gene: TRBD1; abundance: few; v_gene: TRBV7-9
CDR3nt: TGTGCCATCAGTACTAGCGGGAGGGCCAGTGAGCAGTTCTTC; CDR3aa: CAISTSGRASEQFF; j_gene: TRBJ2-1; d_gene: TRBD2; abundance: many; v_gene: TRBV10-3
CDR3nt: TGCAGTGCAACGGGACTAGCGGGAGTTGAGACCCAGTACTTC; CDR3aa: CSATGLAGVETQYF; j_gene: TRBJ2-5; d_gene: TRBD2; abundance: -; v_gene: TRBV20-1
CDR3nt: TGCAGCGTTGACCCCGGACAGGGGGCATTAAACTATGGCTACACCTTC; CDR3aa: CSVDPGQGALNYGYTF; j_gene: TRBJ1-2; d_gene: TRBD1; abundance: few; v_gene: TRBV29-1
CDR3nt: TGTGCCAGCAGTGAAGGCCTGGTCCGCACAGATACGCAGTATTTT; CDR3aa: CASSEGLVRTDTQYF; j_gene: TRBJ2-3; d_gene: -; abundance: -; v_gene: TRBV25-1
CDR3nt: TGTGCCAGCAGCCAAGAACACAGGGGAAGTCCCGGGGAGCTGTTTTTT; CDR3aa: CASSQEHRGSPGELFF; j_gene: TRBJ2-2; d_gene: TRBD1; abundance: few; v_gene: TRBV4-2